This TCR beta chain was retrieved from a study of T-cell reconstitution after alpha-beta-depleted transplantation in children (dated by TCRdb to the mid-2010s). About the investigation overall: Using TCR repertoire profiling, the study followed T-cell immune reconstitution in a quantitative way in children after TCRalphabeta/CD19-depleted allogeneic hematopoietic cell transplantation.

The CDR3 contains 16 residues, cysteine and phenylalanine counted. Only CDR3 DNA remains: 48 bases, in frame from the first base. For this chain, trimming is 4 bases at the V end and 1 base at the J end, and the number of junction bases without a gene match is 11. From the germline V gene (reference sequence), CDR1 is DFQATT and CDR2 is SNEGSKA. This clonotype has a handful of counts. Its cognate antigen has yet to be identified. Nothing much larger sits one base from this clone, and base qualities are not available. Library generation was performed with PCR. For sequencing, an Illumina HiSeq 2500 was employed. To normalize quantification of the TCRbeta repertoire, the TCR libraries were built with molecular barcoding that relied on unique molecular identifiers. The public reads were run again by TCRdb, first through fastp at Q25 and then through MiXCR, and only productive beta chains were kept. Merged by CDR3 protein, the rows form single entries marked with the most common genes and DNA. This sample lists a few hundred thousand distinct CDR3 sequences; 12% were detected once. The ten largest clones represent approximately 5.4% of the sample.

The V gene is TRBV20-1 and the J gene is TRBJ2-3, with 7 bases aligning to TRBD2. The sequences come from PBMCs from the stem cell graft donor, collected from the stem cell graft. The source of this sequence is a human donor who donated a stem cell graft to a child with combined immunodeficiency. The nucleotides are TGCAGTGCTACACCATTACAGCGGGACGGCACAGATACGCAGTATTTT. This sequence encodes CSATPLQRDGTDTQYF.